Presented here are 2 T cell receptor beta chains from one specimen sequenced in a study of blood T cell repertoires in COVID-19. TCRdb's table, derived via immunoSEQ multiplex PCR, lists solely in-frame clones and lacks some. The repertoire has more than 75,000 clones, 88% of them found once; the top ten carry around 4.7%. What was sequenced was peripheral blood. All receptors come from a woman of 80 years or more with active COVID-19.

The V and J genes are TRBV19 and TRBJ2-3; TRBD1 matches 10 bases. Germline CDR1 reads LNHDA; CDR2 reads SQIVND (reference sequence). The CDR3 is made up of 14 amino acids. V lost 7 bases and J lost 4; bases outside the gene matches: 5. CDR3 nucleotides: TGTGCCAGTACCCCGACAGGGGGCCCAGATACGCAGTATTTT. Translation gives CASTPTGGPDTQYF. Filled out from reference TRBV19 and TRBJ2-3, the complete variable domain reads DGGITQSPKYLFRKEGQNVTLSCEQNLNHDAMYWYRQDPGQGLRLIYYSQIVNDFQKGDIAEGYSVSREKKESFPLTVTSAQKNPTAFYLCASTPTGGPDTQYFGPGTRLTVL.

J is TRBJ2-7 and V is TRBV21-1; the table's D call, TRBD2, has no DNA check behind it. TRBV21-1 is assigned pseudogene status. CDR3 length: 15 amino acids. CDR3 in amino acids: CASSEGAGGTLEQYF. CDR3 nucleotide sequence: TGTGCCAGCAGCGAAGGGGCGGGAGGGACCCTCGAGCAGTACTTC.